What follows are 26 T cell receptor beta chains derived from one specimen sequenced in a study of radiotherapy plus CTLA-4 blockade in lung cancer. Generated by immunoSEQ multiplex PCR, the TCRdb table keeps only in-frame clones and is missing some. The data hold some 30,000 clones, with roughly 83% observed a single time. The sequenced sample was peripheral blood, obtained from a patient treated with radiotherapy plus ipilimumab. The origin of the receptors is a human donor with non-small cell lung cancer that progressed on radiotherapy plus ipilimumab.

The chain recombines TRBV5-4 with TRBJ1-3; maybe TRBD1 (5 bases). Germline CDR1 and CDR2: SGHNT and YYREEE (reference sequence). The ends were cut back, 0 bases at V and 0 bases at J, with 10 bases in the middle. This CDR3 has 16 amino acids. As DNA, the CDR3 is TGTGCCAGCAGCTTGGGGCAGGGTAGCTCTGGAAACACCATATATTTT. The encoded protein is CASSLGQGSSGNTIYF.

This clone was seen once. The chain has TRBV6-5 and TRBJ2-7, with 10 bases matching TRBD2. Germline V gene data show CDR1 as MNHEY and CDR2 as SVGAGI. Trimming took 7 bases from V and 2 from J; bases not matched to a gene: 5. The length of the CDR3 is 14 residues. This CDR3 reads CASKREGSTYEQYF. CDR3 nucleotides: TGTGCCAGCAAGCGGGAGGGATCAACCTACGAGCAGTACTTC.

The chain uses TRBV2 and TRBJ1-5; TRBD1 might be the D (5 bases). The CDR3 consists of 13 residues. V shed 6 bases and J shed 5 bases, with 11 bases lying between them. CDR1 and CDR2 from the germline V gene are SNHLY and FYNNEI. CDR3 protein: CASRGQGYQPQHF. The CDR3 DNA follows: TGTGCCAGCAGGGGGCAGGGCTATCAGCCCCAGCATTTT.

V usage is TRBV27 and J usage is TRBJ1-5; 7 bases match TRBD1. The CDR3 has 14 residues. V lost 5 bases, J lost 9 bases, and 10 bases stayed unmatched. The germline V gene encodes CDR1 MNHEY and CDR2 SMNVEV (reference sequence). Here the CDR3 DNA reads TGTGCCAGCAGTCCTAACAGGGGCCAAGGGCCCCAGCATTTT. Its translation is CASSPNRGQGPQHF.

This sequence joins TRBV30 and TRBJ2-7; maybe TRBD2 (6 bases). CDR3 length: 13 residues. V gave up 6 bases and J gave up 3 bases, with 15 bases separating them. Germline lookup yields CDR1 GTSNPN and CDR2 SVGIG (reference sequence). Here the CDR3 reads CACSSGVNYEQYF. The CDR3 region has the DNA TGTGCCTGTTCCTCGGGAGTTAACTACGAGCAGTACTTC.

V and J are TRBV6-1 and TRBJ1-5, with D unresolved. The CDR3 length is 13 residues. Germline CDR1 is MNHNS and CDR2 is SASEGT. The V end was cut by 2 bases, the J end by 2 bases, with 4 bases between. In DNA, the CDR3 is TGTGCCAGCAGTGAATCGGGCAATCAGCCCCAGCATTTT. Protein: CASSESGNQPQHF.

This chain links TRBV4-2 with TRBJ2-7, with a possible D match to TRBD1 (6 bases). Deletions cut 4 bases from V and 0 bases from J, with 10 bases between. Germline V CDR1 and CDR2: LGHNA, YNFKEQ. This CDR3 comprises 14 residues. Here the CDR3 DNA reads TGTGCCAGCAGCCCGAGACAGGACTCCTACGAGCAGTACTTC. Translation: CASSPRQDSYEQYF.

The rearrangement joins TRBV4-1 to TRBJ1-5; no definite D call. CDR3 length: 16 residues. Trimming pared 1 base from V and 3 bases from J, leaving 13 bases between. Germline V gene data show CDR1 as MGHRA and CDR2 as YSYEKL. CDR3 loop: CASSQAVVSNNQPQHF. In DNA form, the CDR3 reads TGCGCCAGCAGCCAAGCGGTCGTAAGTAACAATCAGCCCCAGCATTTT.

Only one count was recorded for this clone. The gene calls are TRBV5-1 and TRBJ2-1; 9 nucleotides agree with TRBD2. The CDR3 totals 15 residues. V lost 2 bases to trimming and J lost 10 bases; unmatched junction nucleotides: 10. Germline V lookup: CDR1 SGHRS, CDR2 YFSETQ. The CDR3 loop reads CASSLTAGGPREQFF. In DNA, the CDR3 is TGCGCCAGCAGCTTAACGGCGGGAGGGCCGAGAGAGCAGTTCTTC.

CDR3 region: CASSLGVTGNSPLHF. The CDR3 coding sequence is TGTGCCAGCAGTTTAGGCGTTACAGGGAATTCACCCCTCCACTTT. The chain couples TRBV28 to TRBJ1-6, with a tentative D call TRBD1 (6 bases). V was trimmed by 2 bases and J by 7 bases, leaving 12 bases between them. Per the germline V gene, CDR1 is MDHEN and CDR2 is SYDVKM. There are 15 residues in the CDR3.

The gene calls are TRBV15 and TRBJ1-5; possible D gene TRBD1, 5 bases. V was clipped by 6 bases and J by 4 bases, with 19 bases between them. The CDR3 runs 16 residues. Germline-derived CDR1 and CDR2 are LNHNV and YYDKDF (reference sequence). The CDR3 region has the DNA TGTGCCACCAGTGGGGGGGTACGGGGGAAGAATCAGCCCCAGCATTTT. This gives the protein CATSGGVRGKNQPQHF.

A single count supports this clone. The V call is TRBV19, the J call TRBJ1-5; D is undetermined. The V gene lost 5 bases and the J gene lost 4 bases, with 12 bases spanning the gap. CDR3 length: 14 residues. CDR1 and CDR2 from the germline V gene are LNHDA and SQIVND (reference sequence). DNA for the CDR3: TGTGCCAGTAGTCCCCAAGGTGGGAATCAGCCCCAGCATTTT. It specifies CASSPQGGNQPQHF.

The gene calls are TRBV28 and TRBJ2-7; D is undetermined. Deletions cut 1 base from V and 2 bases from J, with 12 bases between. Germline values: CDR1 MDHEN, CDR2 SYDVKM. The CDR3 has 15 residues. CDR3 in amino acids: CASSLSMGSPYEQYF. The CDR3 nucleotides read TGTGCCAGCAGTTTATCGATGGGCAGTCCCTACGAGCAGTACTTC. Combining the CDR3 with reference TRBV28 and TRBJ2-7 gives the whole variable domain DVKVTQSSRYLVKRTGEKVFLECVQDMDHENMFWYRQDPGLGLRLIYFSYDVKMKEKGDIPEGYSVSREKKERFSLILESASTNQTSMYLCASSLSMGSPYEQYFGPGTRLTVT.

The rearrangement uses TRBV7-2 and TRBJ2-2; the D is unclear. The CDR3 runs to 12 residues. Trimming took off 2 bases at V and 6 bases at J, with 4 bases between the two ends. CDR1 is SGHTA, CDR2 FQGNSA, per germline. The CDR3 loop is CASSLNPGELFF. In DNA form, the CDR3 reads TGTGCCAGCAGCTTAAACCCCGGGGAGCTGTTTTTT.

The V call is TRBV28, the J call TRBJ2-7; 8 bases are a match to TRBD2. V shed 11 bases and J 2 bases; nucleotides not matched to a gene: 17. The CDR3 is made up of 16 amino acids. Per the germline V gene, CDR1 is MDHEN and CDR2 is SYDVKM. The DNA of the CDR3 is TGTGCCTGTTTAGGGGGTACAGCGGGAGCCCCCTACGAGCAGTACTTC. Translating gives CACLGGTAGAPYEQYF.

J is TRBJ2-1 and V is TRBV11-3, with 7 bases that match TRBD2. The J segment lost 6 bases and the V segment lost 5 bases, leaving 4 bases of the junction unmatched. CDR3 length: 13 amino acids. Looked up from germline, CDR1 is SGHNT and CDR2 is YENEEA. CDR3 protein: CASSGLVRNEQFF. For the CDR3, the DNA is TGTGCCAGCAGCGGACTAGTTCGCAATGAGCAGTTCTTC.

This rearrangement joins TRBV28 to TRBJ2-2; D call uncertain. CDR3 length equals 14 residues. Germline V CDR1 and CDR2: MDHEN, SYDVKM. V was pared by 5 bases and J by 2 bases, with 9 bases between. CDR3 DNA: TGTGCCAGCAGTCTACTACGAAACACCGGGGAGCTGTTTTTT. Its translation is CASSLLRNTGELFF. Using reference TRBV28 and TRBJ2-2 for the parts outside the CDR3, the full variable domain is DVKVTQSSRYLVKRTGEKVFLECVQDMDHENMFWYRQDPGLGLRLIYFSYDVKMKEKGDIPEGYSVSREKKERFSLILESASTNQTSMYLCASSLLRNTGELFFGEGSRLTVL.

The chain recombines TRBV28 with TRBJ2-3; D uncertain. The V and J ends lost 11 bases and 1 base respectively, with 13 bases between them. The CDR3 is 13 amino acids. Germline CDR1 MDHEN, CDR2 SYDVKM. This CDR3 is CAACSGGTDTQYF. The CDR3 nucleotides read TGTGCCGCATGTAGTGGTGGCACAGATACGCAGTATTTT.

CDR3 DNA: TGTGCCAGCAGCTTAGCCCCCGGGGGTCGCACTGAAGCTTTCTTT. Amino acid sequence: CASSLAPGGRTEAFF. V gene TRBV11-3 combines with J gene TRBJ1-1, with a possible D match to TRBD1 (5 bases). Trimming removed 1 base at V and 4 bases at J, with 13 bases between. The CDR3 extends over 15 amino acids. Per germline, CDR1 SGHNT and CDR2 YENEEA. Complete variable domain (other parts from reference TRBV11-3 and TRBJ1-1): EAGVVQSPRYKIIEKKQPVAFWCNPISGHNTLYWYLQNLGQGPELLIRYENEEAVDDSQLPKDRFSAERLKGVDSTLKIQPAELGDSAVYLCASSLAPGGRTEAFFGQGTRLTVV.

The chain recombines TRBV19 with TRBJ1-5, with 7 bases that match TRBD1. Losses at the gene ends were 4 bases for V and 4 bases for J; bases not matched to a gene: 13. Germline V gene data show CDR1 as LNHDA and CDR2 as SQIVND (reference sequence). The CDR3 is made up of 17 amino acids. The CDR3 is CASSTPRPTGSNQPQHF. CDR3 coding DNA: TGTGCCAGTAGTACGCCTCGTCCGACAGGGTCAAATCAGCCCCAGCATTTT.

The chain uses TRBV28 and TRBJ1-2; 9 bases are a match to TRBD1. V dropped 6 bases and J dropped 5; count of bases not matched to a gene: 16. The CDR3 has 17 amino acids. Germline CDR1 is MDHEN and CDR2 is SYDVKM. The CDR3 loop is CASSPSNRGLVGYGYTF. As DNA, the CDR3 is TGTGCCAGCAGCCCTTCAAACAGGGGGCTTGTAGGTTATGGCTACACCTTC.

The rearrangement joins TRBV9 to TRBJ2-1; D is possibly TRBD1 (5 bases). The CDR3 runs to 15 residues. V lost 0 bases, J lost 6 bases, and 13 bases lay in between. CDR1 is SGDLS and CDR2 is YYNGEE in the germline V gene. In DNA form, the CDR3 reads TGTGCCAGCAGCGTAGAGGGCAGGGCAGCCAATGAGCAGTTCTTC. This translates into CASSVEGRAANEQFF.

This chain uses TRBV4-3 with TRBJ2-3; TRBD2 aligns across 8 bases. This CDR3 has 18 amino acids. After removal of 0 bases from V and 4 bases from J, the junction contained 12 bases not matched to a gene. The germline V gene has CDR1 LGHNA and CDR2 YSLEER. In DNA form, the CDR3 reads TGCGCCAGCAGCCAAGATCGGCAGCGGGGGCGCCGTGCAGATACGCAGTATTTT. This translates into CASSQDRQRGRRADTQYF.

The V gene is TRBV12-5, the J gene TRBJ2-7; 12 nucleotides line up with TRBD2. Looked up from germline, CDR1 is LGHNT and CDR2 is FRNRAP. The CDR3 runs to 18 residues. V lost 1 base, J lost 5 bases, and 12 bases stayed unmatched. DNA for the CDR3: TGTGCTAGTGGTTTGGACAATAAGCTAGCGGGAGGGCCCGACGAGCAGTACTTC. Translating it yields CASGLDNKLAGGPDEQYF.

The chain employs TRBV7-3 and TRBJ2-2, with TRBD1 as a possible D gene (6 bases). Looked up from germline, CDR1 is SGHTA and CDR2 is FQGTGA. The CDR3 has 15 amino acids. V dropped 3 bases and J dropped 1 base, with 9 bases sitting between them. The CDR3 DNA sequence: TGTGCCAGCAGCTTCACAGGGTTGAACACCGGGGAGCTGTTTTTT. Translating gives CASSFTGLNTGELFF. The full variable domain, completed using reference TRBV7-3 and TRBJ2-2, is GAGVSQTPSNKVTEKGKYVELRCDPISGHTALYWYRQSLGQGPEFLIYFQGTGAADDSGLPNDRFFAVRPEGSVSTLKIQRTERGDSAVYLCASSFTGLNTGELFFGEGSRLTVL.

The V and J genes are TRBV6-5 and TRBJ1-1; D unresolved. From germline, CDR1 is MNHEY and CDR2 SVGAGI. V was shortened by 0 bases and J by 6 bases, with 5 bases between the two germline ends. This CDR3 comprises 12 residues. CDR3 sequence reads: CASSYSGSEAFF. Here the CDR3 DNA reads TGTGCCAGCAGTTACTCGGGGTCTGAAGCTTTCTTT.